This TCR beta chain was captured in a study of T-cell reconstitution after alpha-beta-depleted transplantation in children. Findings of the study overall: It was surviving recipient T cells and thymic progenitors that gave some patients high TCRbeta diversity at day 60. Newly produced T cells mostly provided counts and TCRbeta diversity after one year, as hyperexpanded clones declined. After transplant, at about two months, alpha-beta T cells were reportedly derived from several hundred expanded graft clones.

Library preparation (for TCRbeta) was performed with unique molecular identifiers. TCRdb re-called the PCR reads with MiXCR, one entry per CDR3 protein. The top ten clones hold 2% to 2.5% of a sample with a few hundred thousand distinct CDR3 sequences, roughly 13% of them seen once. This clonotype was recorded at least ten times. Antigen specificity is unknown. This CDR3 has 19 residues. Germline loops: CDR1 SNHLY, CDR2 FYNNEI. Germline trimming cut 7 bases from V and 0 bases from J; bases unmatched to any gene: 16. The source of this sequence is a male patient under 18 who had a stem cell transplant for acute myeloid leukemia, so the T cells may come from the graft donor. This rearrangement joins TRBV2 to TRBJ2-4; 9 positions match TRBD1. Sequences were derived from PBMCs, mostly from graft donor cells, sampled 360 days after TCRalphabeta/CD19-depleted stem cell transplant. The DNA for the CDR3 is TGTGCCAGCACCAAAAGGGGACAGGGCTTAGTCAAAGCCAAAAACATTCAGTACTTC. It codes for CASTKRGQGLVKAKNIQYF.